These 5 T cell receptor beta chains were all obtained from the same sample, sequenced in a study of blood T cell repertoires in COVID-19. The protocol was immunoSEQ multiplex PCR, while the TCRdb copy is restricted to in-frame clones and leaves out a portion. Of approximately 350,000 clones in the sample, roughly 87% were seen once. Sequencing was done on a sample of PBMCs or T cells enriched from blood (not recorded which). The receptors come from a woman younger than 45 who had recovered from COVID-19.

V usage is TRBV9 and J usage is TRBJ2-1; 9 positions match TRBD2. The germline CDR1 and CDR2 sequences are SGDLS and YYNGEE. After removal of 0 bases from V and 7 bases from J, the junction contained 5 bases not matched to a gene. This CDR3 spans 15 amino acids. CDR3 in DNA: TGTGCCAGCAGCGTAGATAGCGGGGGTCGTAATGAGCAGTTCTTC. This codes for CASSVDSGGRNEQFF.

This chain connects TRBV4-1 to TRBJ1-5, with 9 bases aligning to TRBD1. The CDR3 is made up of 17 amino acids. Germline CDR1 MGHRA, CDR2 YSYEKL. With V trimmed by 0 bases and J by 5 bases, 8 bases remained unmatched. CDR3: CASSQEPNRGPYQPQHF. For the CDR3, the DNA is TGCGCCAGCAGCCAAGAGCCCAACAGGGGGCCTTATCAGCCCCAGCATTTT.

This clone was picked up a small number of times. The chain has TRBV28 and TRBJ2-7, with 7 positions matching TRBD2. V was pared by 2 bases and J by 0 bases, with 4 bases of the junction left unmatched. This CDR3 region has 15 residues. The germline V gene encodes CDR1 MDHEN and CDR2 SYDVKM. CDR3 residues: CASSLGRAGSYEQYF. The CDR3 coding sequence is TGTGCCAGCAGTTTAGGGAGGGCGGGCTCCTACGAGCAGTACTTC.

The chain uses TRBV2 and TRBJ1-1, with TRBD1 identical over 11 bases. Germline V CDR1 and CDR2: SNHLY, FYNNEI. The V segment lost 3 bases and the J segment 4 bases; nucleotides outside the gene matches: 1. This CDR3 comprises 14 residues. The chain's CDR3 is CASSEDRGLTEAFF. In DNA form, the CDR3 reads TGTGCCAGCAGTGAGGACAGGGGGCTCACTGAAGCTTTCTTT.

This clone appeared a single time. The chain recombines TRBV5-5 with TRBJ1-3; D is uncertain. Germline lookup yields CDR1 SGHKS and CDR2 YYEKEE (reference sequence). V was trimmed by 3 bases and J by 0 bases, leaving 7 bases between them. This CDR3 is 14 amino acids long. The CDR3 DNA sequence: TGTGCCAGCAGCTACATAACCTCTGGAAACACCATATATTTT. It codes for CASSYITSGNTIYF. Together with reference TRBV5-5 and TRBJ1-3, the CDR3 gives the full variable domain: DAGVTQSPTHLIKTRGQQVTLRCSPISGHKSVSWYQQVLGQGPQFIFQYYEKEERGRGNFPDRFSARQFPNYSSELNVNALLLGDSALYLCASSYITSGNTIYFGEGSWLTVV.